Presented here are 26 T cell receptor beta chains from one specimen sequenced in a study of blood T cell repertoires in COVID-19. The data were produced by immunoSEQ multiplex PCR, yet TCRdb's version contains in-frame clones alone and is incomplete. The sample shows 200,000 to 250,000 clones, 70% to 90% of them seen only once. Sequencing used PBMCs or T cells enriched from blood (not recorded which). Receptor source: a man aged 30 to 45 who had recovered from COVID-19.

The genes are TRBV5-1 and TRBJ2-2; maybe TRBD2 (5 bases). V lost 3 bases, J lost 0 bases, and 9 bases lay in between. Looked up from germline, CDR1 is SGHRS and CDR2 is YFSETQ. CDR3 length: 15 residues. The CDR3 coding sequence is TGCGCCAGCAGCTCCGGACTTTCGAACACCGGGGAGCTGTTTTTT. Translation: CASSSGLSNTGELFF.

The V call is TRBV28, the J call TRBJ2-2; 7 bases are a match to TRBD1. The ends lost 5 bases at V and 4 bases at J; junction bases unmatched: 7. This CDR3 spans 15 amino acids. Germline V gene data show CDR1 as MDHEN and CDR2 as SYDVKM. In DNA form, the CDR3 reads TGTGCCAGCAGTACCGGGACAGCGACCACCGGGGAGCTGTTTTTT. Protein: CASSTGTATTGELFF.

J is TRBJ1-4 and V is TRBV7-9; a weak D match, TRBD1 (5 bases). The CDR3 contains 14 residues. Germline CDR1 reads SEHNR; CDR2 reads FQNEAQ (reference sequence). Trimming removed 1 base at V and 7 bases at J, with 10 bases between. CDR3 in amino acids: CASSLVGRGEKLFF. As DNA, the CDR3 is TGTGCCAGCAGCTTAGTGGGAAGGGGTGAAAAACTGTTTTTT.

The CDR3 loop reads CASSLATVAKNIQYF. CDR3 bases: TGTGCCAGCAGCTTGGCGACAGTAGCCAAAAACATTCAGTACTTC. V and J are TRBV5-5 and TRBJ2-4; TRBD1 might be the D (5 bases). Trimming left V 0 bases short and J 0 bases short, with 7 bases between. Germline assignment: CDR1 SGHKS and CDR2 YYEKEE (reference sequence). The CDR3 consists of 15 residues.

This clone was detected only once. The genes are TRBV21-1 and TRBJ2-7; the table's D call TRBD2 went unverified against the DNA. TRBV21-1 is a listed pseudogene. This CDR3 has 16 amino acids. The DNA of the CDR3 is TGTGCCAGCAGCAAATTGGAGACGCCCAGCTCCTACGAGCAGTACTTC. Translated, it gives CASSKLETPSSYEQYF.

J is TRBJ2-7 and V is TRBV30; 7 bases map to TRBD2. Per the germline V gene, CDR1 is GTSNPN and CDR2 is SVGIG (reference sequence). The V and J ends lost 3 bases and 7 bases, in that order; junction bases with no gene match: 0. The CDR3 runs 10 residues. In nucleotides, the CDR3 is TGTGCCTGGAGCGGGGGGGAGCAGTACTTC. Residues: CAWSGGEQYF.

The chain employs TRBV10-1 and TRBJ2-7; TRBD1 is a possible D gene (6 bases). The CDR3 totals 13 residues. V lost 4 bases and J lost 6, with 13 bases in between. Germline loops: CDR1 WNHNN, CDR2 SYGVQD (reference sequence). In DNA, the CDR3 is TGCGCCAGCAGTGGTAACAGGGTCGGCGAGCAGTACTTC. It translates to CASSGNRVGEQYF.

This chain joins TRBV18 and TRBJ1-1, with 7 nucleotides matching TRBD1. V shed 10 bases and J 4 bases; nucleotides not matched to a gene: 9. The germline V gene has CDR1 KGHSH and CDR2 LQKENI. The CDR3 is 13 amino acids. The CDR3 reads CATHRGVSTEAFF. The CDR3 DNA reads as TGTGCCACTCACAGGGGTGTGAGCACTGAAGCTTTCTTT.

The chain links TRBV6-2 or TRBV6-3 to TRBJ2-2; 7 bases agree with TRBD2. Trimming removed 5 bases from V and 1 base from J; junction bases left unmatched: 10. From germline, CDR1 is MNHEY and CDR2 SVGEGT. The CDR3 length is 17 residues. CDR3 loop: CASSLGTSVLNTGELFF. The CDR3, as DNA: TGTGCCAGCAGTCTCGGAACTAGCGTACTGAACACCGGGGAGCTGTTTTTT.

The chain uses TRBV10-3 and TRBJ2-3, with 12 bases fitting TRBD2. Germline V gives CDR1 ENHRY, CDR2 SYGVKD. This CDR3 has 16 amino acids. The V and J ends lost 11 bases and 0 bases, in that order; junction bases with no gene match: 9. The chain's CDR3 is CASRTSGTISTDTQYF. The CDR3 DNA sequence: TGTGCCTCTCGGACTAGCGGGACTATAAGCACAGATACGCAGTATTTT.

The chain recombines TRBV6-6 with TRBJ1-3; TRBD1 matches at 7 bases. The CDR3 length is 15 residues. Losses at the gene ends were 10 bases for V and 3 bases for J; bases not matched to a gene: 12. Germline V gene lookup returns CDR1 MNHNY and CDR2 SVGAGI (reference sequence). The CDR3 protein is CAISSGGQVGNTIYF. The CDR3 DNA follows: TGTGCCATATCATCAGGGGGTCAAGTTGGAAACACCATATATTTT.

This chain links TRBV19 with TRBJ1-1, with D possibly being TRBD1 (5 bases). This CDR3 contains 15 residues. Germline assignment: CDR1 LNHDA and CDR2 SQIVND (reference sequence). Trimming removed 1 base from V and 1 base from J, with 10 bases in between. The CDR3 sequence is CASSIVSGTNTEAFF. CDR3 coding DNA: TGTGCCAGTAGTATAGTAAGCGGGACGAACACTGAAGCTTTCTTT.

The rearrangement links TRBV27 to TRBJ1-2; 8 bases agree with TRBD1. CDR3 length: 17 residues. Germline assignment: CDR1 MNHEY and CDR2 SMNVEV (reference sequence). The junction had 13 bases not matched to a gene; V was cut back by 0 bases and J by 7 bases. CDR3 amino acids: CASSLSIYPAGGGGYTF. DNA for the CDR3: TGTGCCAGCAGTTTATCGATATACCCTGCAGGGGGCGGTGGCTACACCTTC.

J is TRBJ2-7 and V is TRBV6-1; D not certain. CDR3 length: 14 amino acids. The germline V gene encodes CDR1 MNHNS and CDR2 SASEGT. Trimming stripped 1 base from V and 4 bases from J, with 11 bases between. The CDR3 loop is CASSEGLSVYEQYF. The CDR3 coding sequence is TGTGCCAGCAGTGAAGGACTGTCTGTGTACGAGCAGTACTTC.

Notes on this clone: The junction shows a germline mismatch at one end, possibly a read error. V usage is TRBV2 and J usage is TRBJ1-5; D perhaps matches TRBD1 (5 bases). This CDR3 region has 15 residues. Looked up from germline, CDR1 is SNHLY and CDR2 is FYNNEI. The CDR3 region is CASREGASGNQPQHF. The DNA of the CDR3 is TGTGCCAGCAGGGAAGGGGCGTCGGGCAATCAGCCCCAGCATTTT.

The V call is TRBV5-4, the J call TRBJ1-1; 7 bases align to TRBD1. Per germline, CDR1 SGHNT and CDR2 YYREEE (reference sequence). The CDR3 runs to 14 residues. V gave up 4 bases and J gave up 2 bases; unmatched junction bases: 5. CDR3 residues: CASSPGQTNTEAFF. The CDR3 bases are TGTGCCAGCAGCCCGGGACAGACAAACACTGAAGCTTTCTTT.

The chain recombines TRBV28 with TRBJ1-1, with no clear D. V was pared by 8 bases and J by 1 base, with 14 bases between. This CDR3 region has 14 residues. From germline, CDR1 is MDHEN and CDR2 SYDVKM. This CDR3 is CASGPPGRNTEAFF. In DNA, the CDR3 is TGTGCCAGCGGTCCGCCCGGTAGGAACACTGAAGCTTTCTTT. The full variable domain, in which reference TRBV28 and TRBJ1-1 provide the parts outside the CDR3, is DVKVTQSSRYLVKRTGEKVFLECVQDMDHENMFWYRQDPGLGLRLIYFSYDVKMKEKGDIPEGYSVSREKKERFSLILESASTNQTSMYLCASGPPGRNTEAFFGQGTRLTVV.

The chain has TRBV5-1 and TRBJ2-1, with 8 positions matching TRBD1. V lost 4 bases, J lost 6 bases, and 9 bases stayed unmatched. The CDR3 contains 15 residues. Germline V gene sequence: CDR1 SGHRS, CDR2 YFSETQ. The CDR3 DNA is TGCGCCAGCAGCCAGCCCGGACAGGGTGGCAATGAGCAGTTCTTC. Translation gives CASSQPGQGGNEQFF.

The V gene is TRBV28, the J gene TRBJ1-2; no reliable D call. V dropped 5 bases and J dropped 4 bases, with 8 bases sitting between them. Per germline, CDR1 MDHEN and CDR2 SYDVKM. CDR3 length equals 12 residues. The CDR3 is CASSQNIYGYTF. CDR3 in DNA: TGTGCCAGCAGTCAGAACATCTATGGCTACACCTTC.

This clone showed up just a few times. The chain links TRBV9 to TRBJ2-3; D is unclear. CDR3 length equals 12 residues. Trimming took off 0 bases at V and 4 bases at J, with 3 bases between the two ends. Per the germline V gene, CDR1 is SGDLS and CDR2 is YYNGEE. The CDR3: CASSVAADTQYF. The CDR3, as DNA: TGTGCCAGCAGCGTAGCGGCAGATACGCAGTATTTT.

V is TRBV28 and J is TRBJ2-7; D is perhaps TRBD1 (6 bases). Per germline, CDR1 MDHEN and CDR2 SYDVKM. The CDR3 sequence is 11 residues long. V was clipped by 4 bases and J by 6 bases, with 7 bases between them. CDR3: CASSSGVEQYF. The CDR3 DNA reads as TGTGCCAGCAGTTCAGGGGTCGAGCAGTACTTC.

The chain has TRBV19 and TRBJ1-6; 9 positions agree with TRBD1. Germline trimming cut 9 bases from V and 9 bases from J; bases unmatched to any gene: 12. The CDR3 runs to 15 residues. Germline CDR1 and CDR2: LNHDA and SQIVND (reference sequence). Here the CDR3 reads CASSLGDRVSSPLHF. The CDR3 DNA reads TGTGCCAGCAGTTTGGGGGACAGGGTCTCTTCACCCCTCCACTTT.

This clone appeared once. V gene TRBV7-9 combines with J gene TRBJ2-5, with a tentative D call TRBD2 (5 bases). CDR1 and CDR2 (germline): SEHNR, FQNEAQ (reference sequence). This CDR3 has 14 amino acids. V lost 1 base and J lost 5, with 11 bases in between. The CDR3 DNA is TGTGCCAGCAGCTTAGGAGCGGATAGGGAGACCCAGTACTTC. Its protein is CASSLGADRETQYF. The full variable domain, rest sourced from reference TRBV7-9 and TRBJ2-5, is DTGVSQNPRHKITKRGQNVTFRCDPISEHNRLYWYRQTLGQGPEFLTYFQNEAQLEKSRLLSDRFSAERPKGSFSTLEIQRTEQGDSAMYLCASSLGADRETQYFGPGTRLLVL.

The chain carries TRBV6-6 and TRBJ1-5; D is perhaps TRBD1 (6 bases). The CDR3 runs to 14 residues. From germline, CDR1 is MNHNY and CDR2 SVGAGI (reference sequence). V was clipped by 4 bases and J by 4 bases, with 11 bases between them. The CDR3 sequence: CASSSQGLNQPQHF. In nucleotides, the CDR3 is TGTGCCAGCAGTTCCCAGGGGCTTAATCAGCCCCAGCATTTT.

This chain uses TRBV30 with TRBJ1-4; D possibly corresponds to TRBD1 (5 bases). Germline values: CDR1 GTSNPN, CDR2 SVGIG (reference sequence). The CDR3 loop spans 14 amino acids. The V gene lost 6 bases and the J gene lost 8 bases, with 19 bases spanning the gap. The CDR3 sequence is CACPPGGGGEKLFF. CDR3 nucleotides: TGTGCCTGCCCCCCCGGGGGGGGAGGAGAAAAACTGTTTTTT.

The CDR3 spells CASSVGTGSYNEQFF. The CDR3 DNA reads as TGTGCCAGCAGCGTAGGGACAGGCTCCTACAATGAGCAGTTCTTC. The chain links TRBV9 to TRBJ2-1; the match to TRBD1 covers 7 bases. CDR3 size: 15 residues. Per germline, CDR1 SGDLS and CDR2 YYNGEE. The J segment lost 0 bases and the V segment lost 0 bases, leaving 0 bases of the junction unmatched.